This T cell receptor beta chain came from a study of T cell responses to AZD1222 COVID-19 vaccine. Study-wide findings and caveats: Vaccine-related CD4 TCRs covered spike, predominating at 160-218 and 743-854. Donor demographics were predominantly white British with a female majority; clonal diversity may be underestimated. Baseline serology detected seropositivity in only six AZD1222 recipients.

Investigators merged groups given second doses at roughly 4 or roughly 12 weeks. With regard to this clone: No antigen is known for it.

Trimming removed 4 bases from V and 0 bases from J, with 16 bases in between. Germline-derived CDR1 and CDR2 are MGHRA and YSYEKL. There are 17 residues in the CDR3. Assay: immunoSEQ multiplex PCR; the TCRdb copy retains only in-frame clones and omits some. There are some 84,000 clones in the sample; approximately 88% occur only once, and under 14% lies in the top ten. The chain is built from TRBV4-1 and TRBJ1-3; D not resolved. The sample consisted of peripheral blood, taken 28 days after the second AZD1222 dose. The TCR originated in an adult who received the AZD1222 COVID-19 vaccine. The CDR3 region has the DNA TGCGCCAGCAGCCTAAGCTCGGGCCCAAACTCTGGAAACACCATATATTTT. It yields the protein CASSLSSGPNSGNTIYF.